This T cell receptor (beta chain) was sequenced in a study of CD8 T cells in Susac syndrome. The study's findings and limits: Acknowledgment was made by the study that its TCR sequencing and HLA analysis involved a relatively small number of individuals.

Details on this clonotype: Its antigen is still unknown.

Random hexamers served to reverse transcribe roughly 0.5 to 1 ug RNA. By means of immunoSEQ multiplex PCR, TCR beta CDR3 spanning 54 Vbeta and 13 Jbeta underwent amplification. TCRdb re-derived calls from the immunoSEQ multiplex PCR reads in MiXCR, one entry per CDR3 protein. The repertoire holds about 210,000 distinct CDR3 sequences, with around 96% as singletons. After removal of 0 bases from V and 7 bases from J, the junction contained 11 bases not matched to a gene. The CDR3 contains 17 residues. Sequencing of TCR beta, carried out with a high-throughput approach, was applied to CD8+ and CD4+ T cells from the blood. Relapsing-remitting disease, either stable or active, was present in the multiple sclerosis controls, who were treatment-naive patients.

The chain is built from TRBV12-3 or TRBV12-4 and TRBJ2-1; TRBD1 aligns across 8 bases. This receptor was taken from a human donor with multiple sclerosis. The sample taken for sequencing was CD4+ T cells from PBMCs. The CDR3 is CASSLAEGTGRGNEQFF. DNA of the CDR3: TGTGCCAGCAGTTTAGCGGAAGGGACAGGCAGGGGGAATGAGCAGTTCTTC.